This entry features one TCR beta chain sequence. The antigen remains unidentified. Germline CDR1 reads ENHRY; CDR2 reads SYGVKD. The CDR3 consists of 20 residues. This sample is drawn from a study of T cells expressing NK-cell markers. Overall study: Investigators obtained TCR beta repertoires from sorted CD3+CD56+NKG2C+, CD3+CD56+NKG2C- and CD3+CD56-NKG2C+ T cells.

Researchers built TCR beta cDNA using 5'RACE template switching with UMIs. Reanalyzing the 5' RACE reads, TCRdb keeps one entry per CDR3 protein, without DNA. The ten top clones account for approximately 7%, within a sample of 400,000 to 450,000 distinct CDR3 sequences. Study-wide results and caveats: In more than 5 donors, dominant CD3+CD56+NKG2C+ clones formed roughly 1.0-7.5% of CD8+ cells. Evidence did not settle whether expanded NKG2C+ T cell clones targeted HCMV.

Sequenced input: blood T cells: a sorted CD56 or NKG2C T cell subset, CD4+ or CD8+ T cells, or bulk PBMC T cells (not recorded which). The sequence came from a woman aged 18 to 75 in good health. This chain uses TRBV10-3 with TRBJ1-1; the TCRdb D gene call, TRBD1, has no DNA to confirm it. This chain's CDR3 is CAISRTRGQGLPRANTEAFF.